This T cell receptor beta chain was recovered during a study of monozygotic twins with inflammatory bowel disease. Regarding the study as a whole: The authors could not tell different T cell subtypes apart. Relative clonotype sharing with others was diminished in IBD patients versus healthy twins, particularly with disease activity. TCRbeta inverse Simpson diversity was decreased in IBD patients versus healthy co-twins.

Germline values: CDR1 SNHLY, CDR2 FYNNEI. The CDR3 has 13 residues. In regard to this clonotype: No antigen is known for it.

Following a re-call of the 5' RACE reads, TCRdb has one entry per CDR3 protein and lacks DNA. This specimen shows over 150,000 distinct CDR3 sequences; the ten leading clones hold roughly 2.4%. The chain recombines TRBV2 with TRBJ1-5; the D call from TCRdb, TRBD1, cannot be confirmed without DNA. The sequence derives from a human donor with ulcerative colitis or Crohn's disease, or a healthy co-twin of an affected twin (not recorded which). Input material: blood. This CDR3 reads CASTQDRGQPQHF.